Below, 22 T cell receptor beta chains from the same sample are listed, as sequenced in a study of T-cell reconstitution after alpha-beta-depleted transplantation in children. TCRbeta library construction was performed incorporating unique molecular identifiers. TCRdb reprocessed the PCR reads via MiXCR and lists one record per CDR3 protein. The table shows about 580,000 distinct CDR3 sequences, with more than 20% occurring only once. The sample was PBMCs, mostly from graft donor cells, taken 360 days after TCRalphabeta/CD19-depleted stem cell transplant. The receptors derive from a boy under two years old who had a stem cell transplant for acute myeloid leukemia, so the T cells may come from the graft donor.

This clonotype was counted many times. The chain links TRBV6-5 to TRBJ2-5; D may be TRBD1 (5 bases). The CDR3 runs to 17 residues. Germline CDR1 and CDR2: MNHEY and SVGAGI. Trimming pared 2 bases from V and 7 bases from J, leaving 23 bases between. CDR3 region: CASSYGAGPGKLGTQYF. The CDR3 DNA is TGTGCCAGCAGTTACGGGGCAGGGCCCGGAAAATTGGGGACCCAGTACTTC.

J is TRBJ2-7 and V is TRBV5-1; tentatively, D is TRBD1 or TRBD2 (5 bases each). This CDR3 has 12 amino acids. V was trimmed by 5 bases and J by 4 bases, leaving 10 bases between them. From germline, CDR1 is SGHRS and CDR2 YFSETQ. The CDR3 bases are TGCGCCAGCAGGGCCGAGGGGTACGAGCAGTACTTC. Translation: CASRAEGYEQYF.

The table lists this clonotype with many counts. V is TRBV3-1 and J is TRBJ2-1, with D possibly matching TRBD2 (5 bases). Trimming removed 8 bases at V and 4 bases at J, with 15 bases between. CDR1 is LGHDT, CDR2 YNNKEL, per germline (reference sequence). The CDR3 spans 14 residues. The CDR3 bases are TGTGCCAGCTCAGAGGGCGCCTGGTACAATGAGCAGTTCTTC. Encoded protein: CASSEGAWYNEQFF.

This chain links TRBV20-1 with TRBJ1-1; 7 bases are a match to TRBD1. V lost 1 base and J lost 1; bases outside the gene matches: 6. CDR3 size: 15 residues. Germline V gives CDR1 DFQATT, CDR2 SNEGSKA (reference sequence). Here the CDR3 reads CSARGLDRENTEAFF. CDR3 coding DNA: TGCAGTGCTAGAGGCCTTGACAGGGAGAACACTGAAGCTTTCTTT.

This clonotype has ten or more counts. The chain uses TRBV29-1 and TRBJ2-1; TRBD1 might be the D (6 bases). The germline gives CDR1 SQVTM, CDR2 ANQGSEA. The CDR3 is 11 residues long. Trimming stripped 6 bases from V and 6 bases from J, with 9 bases between. DNA for the CDR3: TGCAGCGTGGACAGAATCAATGAGCAGTTCTTC. Amino acid sequence: CSVDRINEQFF.

This clonotype was seen more than once but under ten times. V and J are TRBV11-2 and TRBJ2-1; D unresolved. The V gene lost 0 bases and the J gene lost 5 bases, with 11 bases spanning the gap. CDR3 length equals 15 residues. CDR1 and CDR2 (germline): SGHAT, FQNNGV. DNA for the CDR3: TGTGCCAGCAGCTTAGATGGACGCTCGGACAATGAGCAGTTCTTC. It specifies CASSLDGRSDNEQFF.

This clonotype was seen more than once but under ten times. The chain is built from TRBV15 and TRBJ1-1; 8 positions match TRBD1. Germline V CDR1 and CDR2: LNHNV, YYDKDF (reference sequence). Trimming removed 1 base from V and 6 bases from J; junction bases left unmatched: 7. The CDR3 runs to 15 residues. The CDR3 DNA reads as TGTGCCACCAGCAGAGGCCGGGACAGGATCGCTGAAGCTTTCTTT. It translates to CATSRGRDRIAEAFF.

This clonotype was seen repeatedly, ten times or more. The chain employs TRBV20-1 and TRBJ2-5; 8 nucleotides line up with TRBD2. CDR1 is DFQATT and CDR2 is SNEGSKA in the germline V gene (reference sequence). V was pared by 3 bases and J by 2 bases, with 5 bases of the junction left unmatched. This CDR3 spans 14 amino acids. The CDR3 DNA sequence: TGCAGTGCTAGGATCTTAGCGGGGCAAGAGACCCAGTACTTC. Translated: CSARILAGQETQYF.

This clonotype has more than one count but fewer than ten. The chain links TRBV20-1 to TRBJ1-5; D is undetermined. The germline V and J ends were trimmed by 0 bases and 3 bases, with 12 bases remaining between them. This CDR3 spans 15 amino acids. Germline V gene sequence: CDR1 DFQATT, CDR2 SNEGSKA (reference sequence). The CDR3 bases are TGCAGTGCTAGAGATCGCCGGGCCCCCAATCAGCCCCAGCATTTT. It encodes CSARDRRAPNQPQHF.

V usage is TRBV7-8 and J usage is TRBJ2-5, with D possibly being TRBD1 or TRBD2 (5 bases each). CDR3 length: 15 residues. V dropped 5 bases and J dropped 1 base, with 14 bases sitting between them. Looked up from germline, CDR1 is SGHVS and CDR2 is FQNEAQ. CDR3 region: CASSPGGWGQETQYF. The CDR3 nucleotides read TGTGCCAGCAGCCCTGGGGGTTGGGGCCAAGAGACCCAGTACTTC. The full variable domain, rest sourced from reference TRBV7-8 and TRBJ2-5, is GAGVSQSPRYKVAKRGQDVALRCDPISGHVSLFWYQQALGQGPEFLTYFQNEAQLDKSGLPSDRFFAERPEGSVSTLKIQRTQQEDSAVYLCASSPGGWGQETQYFGPGTRLLVL.

In DNA form, the CDR3 reads TGTGCCAGCAGTGAATCCGATATGGGGACCCAGTACTTC. Encoded protein: CASSESDMGTQYF. The genes are TRBV25-1 and TRBJ2-5, with D uncertain. Germline-derived CDR1 and CDR2 are MGHDK and SYGVNS. The CDR3 extends over 13 amino acids. Trimming stripped 1 base from V and 7 bases from J, with 10 bases between. The variable domain in full, with the rest retrieved from reference TRBV25-1 and TRBJ2-5, is EADIYQTPRYLVIGTGKKITLECSQTMGHDKMYWYQQDPGMELHLIHYSYGVNSTEKGDLSSESTVSRIRTEHFPLTLESARPSHTSQYLCASSESDMGTQYFGPGTRLLVL.

This clonotype was observed many times. The chain carries TRBV3-1 and TRBJ2-2; no reliable D call. Trimming took 5 bases from V and 9 from J, leaving 7 bases between them. The CDR3 has 11 amino acids. Germline CDR1 reads LGHDT; CDR2 reads YNNKEL (reference sequence). The CDR3 region has the DNA TGTGCCAGCAGCATAGGAAGGGAGCTGTTTTTT. Protein product: CASSIGRELFF.

The CDR3 DNA follows: TGTGCCAGCAGTCCCGAGGTGGGCGGCAGCTCCTACGAGCAGTACTTC. It is translated as CASSPEVGGSSYEQYF. This chain uses TRBV6-1 with TRBJ2-7; D ambiguous. Trimming pared 5 bases from V and 0 bases from J, leaving 17 bases between. This CDR3 is 16 amino acids long. Germline V CDR1 and CDR2: MNHNS, SASEGT.

The chain is built from TRBV9 and TRBJ1-2; D is unclear. V lost 3 bases and J 2 bases, leaving 14 bases between the germline ends. Looked up from germline, CDR1 is SGDLS and CDR2 is YYNGEE. This CDR3 has 15 amino acids. For the CDR3, the DNA is TGTGCCAGCAGCGCAACACAGACCGTGAACTATGGCTACACCTTC. Translating gives CASSATQTVNYGYTF.

This chain links TRBV9 with TRBJ1-2; tentative D call: TRBD1 (6 bases). Trimming removed 2 bases at V and 3 bases at J, with 14 bases between. The CDR3 extends over 15 amino acids. Germline lookup yields CDR1 SGDLS and CDR2 YYNGEE. This chain's CDR3 is CASSVGGRHDYGYTF. CDR3 coding DNA: TGTGCCAGCAGCGTCGGGGGGCGTCATGACTATGGCTACACCTTC.

This clonotype has ten or more counts. This chain uses TRBV5-1 with TRBJ2-2; D is possibly TRBD1 (5 bases). Trimming removed 1 base from V and 3 bases from J, with 13 bases in between. From germline, CDR1 is SGHRS and CDR2 YFSETQ. This CDR3 is built from 16 residues. CDR3 loop: CASSLSSGWDTGELFF. The CDR3 bases are TGCGCCAGCAGCTTGTCGTCAGGGTGGGACACCGGGGAGCTGTTTTTT.

The sample holds many counts of this clonotype. The rearrangement joins TRBV5-5 to TRBJ2-1; 7 bases map to TRBD1. V lost 4 bases and J lost 0; bases outside the gene matches: 4. The germline V gene has CDR1 SGHKS and CDR2 YYEKEE (reference sequence). The CDR3 is 15 amino acids. The CDR3 nucleotides read TGTGCCAGCAGCCCTCCAGGGGGCTCCTACAATGAGCAGTTCTTC. Protein product: CASSPPGGSYNEQFF.

The genes are TRBV2 and TRBJ2-1; the D call may be TRBD1 or TRBD2 (6 bases each). Between the trimmed V and J ends, which lost 2 bases and 6 bases, there was a span of 8 bases. The CDR3 is made up of 13 amino acids. Germline CDR1 and CDR2: SNHLY and FYNNEI. Here the CDR3 DNA reads TGTGCCAGCAGTGAACCGGGGGCCAATGAGCAGTTCTTC. Protein product: CASSEPGANEQFF.

This chain joins TRBV7-2 and TRBJ2-2, with 11 bases lining up with TRBD1. The length of the CDR3 is 14 residues. Germline values: CDR1 SGHTA, CDR2 FQGNSA. The V segment lost 6 bases and the J segment 6 bases; nucleotides outside the gene matches: 3. The CDR3 reads CASSTGQGAGELFF. The CDR3 bases are TGTGCCAGCAGTACGGGACAGGGGGCCGGGGAGCTGTTTTTT.

This clonotype came up a few times. The chain carries TRBV27 and TRBJ2-1, with D possibly matching TRBD2 (6 bases). The CDR3 sequence is 13 residues long. Germline CDR1 is MNHEY and CDR2 is SMNVEV (reference sequence). V lost 5 bases and J 3 bases, leaving 8 bases between the germline ends. For the CDR3, the DNA is TGTGCCAGCAGTCGGGACTTCTACAATGAGCAGTTCTTC. It translates to CASSRDFYNEQFF.

The chain joins TRBV11-2 to TRBJ2-1; D is possibly TRBD2 (5 bases). The CDR3 sequence is 13 residues long. Trimming took 3 bases from V and 6 from J, leaving 9 bases between them. In germline, CDR1 is SGHAT, CDR2 FQNNGV. CDR3 region: CASSLLALNEQFF. The CDR3 DNA follows: TGTGCCAGCAGCTTGCTAGCTCTCAATGAGCAGTTCTTC.

There are a few counts of this clonotype. The chain joins TRBV12-3 or TRBV12-4 to TRBJ2-1; D not resolved. CDR3 size: 12 residues. V was shortened by 5 bases and J by 7 bases, with 9 bases between the two germline ends. The chain's CDR3 is CASSLLVNEQFF. Written as DNA, the CDR3 is TGTGCCAGCAGTCTTCTCGTGAATGAGCAGTTCTTC.